The present T cell receptor beta chain was sequenced within a study of shared clonotypes between healthy human individuals. In the study overall: The plates for each donor numbered three CD4 naive, three CD4 memory, two CD8 naive and one CD8 memory. Study outcomes and limitations: Approximately 5% was the fraction of naive CD4 clonotypes found shared across a few donors.

For this clone: Its antigen is unknown.

Positive CCR7 selection of CD45RO-negative cells yielded the naive CD8 cells, and terminally differentiated effector memory CD45RA+ cells were excluded. The CDR3 is made up of 15 amino acids. The germline gives CDR1 MDHEN, CDR2 SYDVKM. Trimming cost V 4 bases and J 6 bases; bases outside gene matches: 10. Repertoires were generated with immunoSEQ multiplex PCR, while TCRdb's copy carries only in-frame clones and drops some. The sample has 2 million to 2.5 million clones, under 95% seen once. The chain combines TRBV28 with TRBJ1-2, with 8 nucleotides matching TRBD1. Sequenced sample: naive CD8+ T cells from PBMCs. This TCR derives from a man aged 18 to 29 in good health. Some clones in this sample may be carry-over from other donors' samples. CDR3 in DNA: TGTGCCAGCAGTTCCTCCCGGCCAGGGGGCCATGGCTACACCTTC. It translates to CASSSSRPGGHGYTF.